Listed below are T cell receptor beta chains from one sample, sequenced in a study of cytomegalovirus exposure and HLA in healthy donors. Sequencing was performed with immunoSEQ multiplex PCR; in TCRdb, only in-frame clones are kept and a portion is missing. The sample holds a few hundred thousand clones; around 86% are singletons and the top ten take around 0.8%. Sequenced input: PBMCs. The receptor source for this set is a woman younger than 35 in good health and CMV-seronegative. The CDR3 runs from the conserved cysteine through the conserved F or W. The D gene is left open where the match is weak. Size tells how often a clone was seen (once, few, many) or the class of an expanded clone, and some rows leave it out.

abundance,j_gene,d_gene,v_gene,len,CDR3nt,CDR3aa
-,TRBJ2-7,TRBD2,TRBV5-6,17,TGTGCCAGCAGCTCGGGGACTAGCGGGTATATCCCCTACGAGCAGTACTTC,CASSSGTSGYIPYEQYF
-,TRBJ2-1,-,TRBV18,11,TGTGCCAGCTCACCGAGCACTGAGCAGTTCTTC,CASSPSTEQFF
-,TRBJ2-1,-,TRBV4-3,14,TGCGCCAGCAGCCAAGATGGTCTGGGGGCTGAGCAGTTCTTC,CASSQDGLGAEQFF
-,TRBJ2-6,-,TRBV6-6,16,TGTGCCAGCAGTTTAGGACAGAGCTCTGGGGCCAACGTCCTGACTTTC,CASSLGQSSGANVLTF
few,TRBJ1-1,-,TRBV19,13,TGTGCCAGTAGTATCCCAGGGAACACTGAAGCTTTCTTT,CASSIPGNTEAFF
-,TRBJ2-7,-,TRBV2,16,TGTGCCAGCAGTCCCTGGGGTGGGAGGACCTCCTACGAGCAGTACTTC,CASSPWGGRTSYEQYF
-,TRBJ2-2,TRBD1,TRBV5-1,16,TGCGCCAGCAGCCCAATGGGACAGGAGAACACCGGGGAGCTGTTTTTT,CASSPMGQENTGELFF
-,TRBJ1-2,TRBD1,TRBV25-1,13,TGTGCCAGCACCCGACAGGGTGACTATGGCTACACCTTC,CASTRQGDYGYTF
-,TRBJ2-3,-,TRBV2,15,TGTGCCAGCAGTGATTGGCCCGGGAAGCTAGATACGCAGTATTTT,CASSDWPGKLDTQYF
-,TRBJ2-3,-,TRBV27,14,TGTGCCAGCAGTAAGCAGACTAGCACAGATACGCAGTATTTT,CASSKQTSTDTQYF
-,TRBJ2-1,TRBD1,TRBV28,15,TGTGCCAGCAGTCGAAGGGACAGCCCTTACAATGAGCAGTTCTTC,CASSRRDSPYNEQFF